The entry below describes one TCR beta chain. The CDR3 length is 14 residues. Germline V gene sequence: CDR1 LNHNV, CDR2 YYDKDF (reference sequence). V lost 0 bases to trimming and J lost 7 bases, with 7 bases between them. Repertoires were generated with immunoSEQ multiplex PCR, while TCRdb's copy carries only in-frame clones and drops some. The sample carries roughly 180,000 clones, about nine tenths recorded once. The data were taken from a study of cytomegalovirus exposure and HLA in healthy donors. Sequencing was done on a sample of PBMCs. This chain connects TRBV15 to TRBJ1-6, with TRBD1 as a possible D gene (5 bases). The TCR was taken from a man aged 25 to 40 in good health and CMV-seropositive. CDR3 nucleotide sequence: TGTGCCACCAGCAGAGATCAGGGCAATTCACCCCTCCACTTT. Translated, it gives CATSRDQGNSPLHF.